This T cell receptor beta chain derives from a study of T cells in Graves' hyperthyroidism and ophthalmopathy. This clonotype was seen many times. V shed 1 base and J shed 0 bases, with 15 bases lying between them. Germline values: CDR1 LNHDA, CDR2 SQIVND (reference sequence). CDR3 length: 17 residues. Amplified TCR beta CDR3 regions came from RNA transcripts. First-round RT-PCR targeting the TCR CDR3 was performed with the HTBI primer set. Each CDR3 protein gets one entry after TCRdb re-called the multiplex PCR reads with MiXCR. Counted here are about 350,000 distinct CDR3 sequences, roughly 15% occurring once; the ten biggest clones make up roughly 35%.

The gene calls are TRBV19 and TRBJ1-1; the D is unclear. Material: blood. The sequence came from a woman in her thirties or forties with Graves' ophthalmopathy. The CDR3 nucleotides are TGTGCCAGTAGTATAGGAGGGATAGGACTCATGAACACTGAAGCTTTCTTT. Its protein is CASSIGGIGLMNTEAFF. The full variable domain, its missing parts supplied by reference TRBV19 and TRBJ1-1, is DGGITQSPKYLFRKEGQNVTLSCEQNLNHDAMYWYRQDPGQGLRLIYYSQIVNDFQKGDIAEGYSVSREKKESFPLTVTSAQKNPTAFYLCASSIGGIGLMNTEAFFGQGTRLTVV.